Following are 30 T cell receptor beta chains from one sample sequenced in a study of neurological immune-mediated disorders. TCRdb re-called the 5' RACE reads with MiXCR, one entry per CDR3 protein. This table has more than 95,000 distinct CDR3 sequences, 10% to 14% appearing once. Indicated time point: longitudinal time-point 3. The sequencing input was PBMCs. The receptors shown here come from a female donor with HTLV-1-associated myelopathy (HAM/TSP).

Many counts were recorded for this clonotype. This sequence joins TRBV11-2 and TRBJ2-1; D is uncertain. Germline V lookup: CDR1 SGHAT, CDR2 FQNNGV. Trimming removed 3 bases at V and 6 bases at J, with 3 bases between. This CDR3 is 11 amino acids long. CDR3 sequence reads: CASSFSNEQFF. The CDR3 DNA is TGTGCCAGCAGCTTTAGCAATGAGCAGTTCTTC.

In this sample, this clonotype turned up many times. This chain links TRBV28 with TRBJ2-7; 7 bases map to TRBD1. The CDR3 is made up of 15 amino acids. CDR1 is MDHEN, CDR2 SYDVKM, per germline. With V trimmed by 5 bases and J by 3 bases, 10 bases remained unmatched. The CDR3 reads CASSRRQGIVYEQYF. Written as DNA, the CDR3 is TGTGCCAGCAGTCGGAGACAGGGTATTGTCTACGAGCAGTACTTC.

This clonotype occurred many times. CDR3 residues: CASSPWGQESYEQYF. The CDR3 region has the DNA TGTGCCAGCAGCCCGTGGGGACAGGAGTCCTACGAGCAGTACTTC. This chain connects TRBV14 to TRBJ2-7; 8 bases map to TRBD1. The trim removed 4 bases at V and 1 base at J, leaving 6 bases unmatched. CDR1 is SGHDN, CDR2 FVKESK, per germline. The CDR3 totals 15 residues.

At least ten counts were recorded for this clonotype. This chain uses TRBV6-2 or TRBV6-3 with TRBJ2-7; D is uncertain. This CDR3 comprises 14 residues. CDR1 MNHEY and CDR2 SVGEGT come from the germline V gene. Trimming took off 4 bases at V and 3 bases at J, with 13 bases between the two ends. The CDR3 loop is CASSLLARDYEQYF. The CDR3 region has the DNA TGTGCCAGCAGTTTATTAGCTAGAGACTACGAGCAGTACTTC.

Ten or more counts support this clonotype. This chain connects TRBV12-3 or TRBV12-4 to TRBJ1-1, with no clear D. V was trimmed by 2 bases and J by 5 bases, leaving 9 bases between them. The CDR3 sequence is 13 residues long. This CDR3 is CASSLKATTEAFF. DNA for the CDR3: TGTGCCAGCAGTTTAAAGGCGACGACTGAAGCTTTCTTT.

Concerning this clonotype: With a much larger clone just one base away, this may be a read error. The rearrangement uses TRBV5-1 and TRBJ2-3, with 8 bases that match TRBD1. The CDR3 loop spans 14 amino acids. Germline V gene sequence: CDR1 SGHRS, CDR2 YFSETQ. The CDR3 nucleotides are TGCGCCAGCAGCGAAGGGACAGGCACAGATAGGCAGTATTTT. Amino acid sequence: CASSEGTGTDRQYF.

This clonotype was seen repeatedly, ten times or more. The chain has TRBV5-1 and TRBJ1-6; D gene ambiguous. The CDR3 has 16 residues. Germline-derived CDR1 and CDR2 are SGHRS and YFSETQ. Deletions cut 0 bases from V and 4 bases from J, with 11 bases between. The CDR3 loop reads CASSLDSGSYNSPLHF. The CDR3 DNA follows: TGCGCCAGCAGCTTGGACAGTGGTTCGTATAATTCACCCCTCCACTTT.

This clonotype came up many times. The V gene is TRBV7-9, the J gene TRBJ2-7; 13 bases align to TRBD2. The length of the CDR3 is 16 residues. Trimming at V came to 5 bases and at J to 4 bases, leaving 8 bases not matched to a gene. Germline CDR1 SEHNR, CDR2 FQNEAQ (reference sequence). DNA of the CDR3: TGTGCCAGCAGCCACGGGACTAGCGGGGTTCCTTACGAGCAGTACTTC. Translated, it gives CASSHGTSGVPYEQYF.

The sample holds many counts of this clonotype. The chain has TRBV5-1 and TRBJ2-5; D ambiguous. The V end lost 4 bases, the J end lost 1 base, and 11 bases lay between the germline ends. Germline loops: CDR1 SGHRS, CDR2 YFSETQ. This CDR3 region has 14 residues. CDR3 nucleotide sequence: TGCGCCAGCAGCCCGTCTTGGAGCCAAGAGACCCAGTACTTC. It codes for CASSPSWSQETQYF.

This clonotype was counted ten times or more. The chain joins TRBV9 to TRBJ2-7; TRBD2 might be the D (6 bases). Germline values: CDR1 SGDLS, CDR2 YYNGEE. This CDR3 spans 18 amino acids. Trimming removed 4 bases at V and 2 bases at J, with 25 bases between. The CDR3 DNA is TGTGCCAGCAGCCGTGGGTGGGCAAGTGGAGGGATGACCTACGAGCAGTACTTC. Its protein product is CASSRGWASGGMTYEQYF.

There are many counts of this clonotype. CDR3 sequence: CSARGGGWENIQYF. CDR3 DNA sequence: TGCAGTGCCCGGGGGGGCGGGTGGGAAAACATTCAGTACTTC. The J gene is TRBJ2-4, the V gene TRBV20-1, with 8 bases lining up with TRBD2. The V gene's germline CDR1 is DFQATT and CDR2 SNEGSKA (reference sequence). Trimming removed 6 bases from V and 5 bases from J; junction bases left unmatched: 9. This CDR3 spans 14 amino acids.

This sequence joins TRBV7-3 and TRBJ1-1; unclear D gene. V dropped 3 bases and J dropped 3 bases, with 8 bases sitting between them. CDR1 is SGHTA, CDR2 FQGTGA, per germline. CDR3 length: 13 amino acids. For the CDR3, the DNA is TGTGCCAGCAGCTTGGTGGTCGACACTGAAGCTTTCTTT. It yields the protein CASSLVVDTEAFF.

Ten or more counts support this clonotype. This chain links TRBV11-2 with TRBJ2-2; TRBD2 aligns across 7 bases. The CDR3 consists of 18 residues. V was pared by 4 bases and J by 1 base, with 12 bases of the junction left unmatched. CDR1 is SGHAT and CDR2 is FQNNGV in the germline V gene. CDR3 in amino acids: CASSSAGKGRENTGELFF. CDR3 DNA: TGTGCCAGCAGCTCAGCGGGGAAGGGTCGCGAGAACACCGGGGAGCTGTTTTTT.

This clonotype came up many times. This chain joins TRBV10-3 and TRBJ2-5, with D unclear. The CDR3 has 14 residues. Germline V lookup: CDR1 ENHRY, CDR2 SYGVKD. V lost 3 bases and J lost 5, with 13 bases in between. DNA of the CDR3: TGTGCCATCAGTGACGGGCAGTCGTACGAGACCCAGTACTTC. Protein sequence: CAISDGQSYETQYF.

Many counts were recorded for this clonotype. This chain's CDR3 is CASSYGTGGTVSQYF. DNA for the CDR3: TGCGCCAGCAGCTACGGGACAGGGGGCACGGTATCGCAGTATTTT. The rearrangement links TRBV5-1 to TRBJ2-3; 12 nucleotides align to TRBD1. In germline, CDR1 is SGHRS, CDR2 YFSETQ. V lost 3 bases, J lost 10 bases, and 9 bases stayed unmatched. The CDR3 loop spans 15 amino acids.

This clonotype has at least ten counts. The V gene is TRBV20-1, the J gene TRBJ1-4; no firm D call. V was trimmed by 2 bases and J by 0 bases, leaving 4 bases between them. Per the germline V gene, CDR1 is DFQATT and CDR2 is SNEGSKA (reference sequence). The CDR3 contains 13 residues. The CDR3 sequence is CSARTTTNEKLFF. Here the CDR3 DNA reads TGCAGTGCTAGAACAACAACTAATGAAAAACTGTTTTTT.

At least ten counts were recorded for this clonotype. This chain joins TRBV20-1 and TRBJ2-3; TRBD1 might be the D (6 bases). Trimming stripped 4 bases from V and 5 bases from J, with 16 bases between. CDR1 and CDR2 from the germline V gene are DFQATT and SNEGSKA (reference sequence). The CDR3 totals 14 residues. For the CDR3, the DNA is TGCAGTGCTATCTTCCCAGGGGTGGGAGATACGCAGTATTTT. It yields the protein CSAIFPGVGDTQYF.

This clonotype has a count of ten or more. V usage is TRBV3-1 and J usage is TRBJ1-1, with 7 bases fitting TRBD1. The trim removed 0 bases at V and 4 bases at J, leaving 8 bases unmatched. Germline V gene sequence: CDR1 LGHDT, CDR2 YNNKEL (reference sequence). There are 16 residues in the CDR3. CDR3: CASSQDLVRGLTEAFF. CDR3 nucleotide sequence: TGTGCCAGCAGCCAAGATTTGGTAAGGGGGCTCACTGAAGCTTTCTTT.

Turning to this clonotype: Germline is not matched at one junction end, which may reflect a read error. This sequence joins TRBV20-1 and TRBJ2-1; TRBD2 might be the D (5 bases). The germline gives CDR1 DFQATT, CDR2 SNEGSKA (reference sequence). The CDR3 length is 14 residues. CDR3 in DNA: TGCAGTGGATTGAGTGGACTCCTCCGACATGATCAGTTCTTC. Protein sequence: CSGLSGLLRHDQFF.

The sample holds many counts of this clonotype. The chain uses TRBV2 and TRBJ2-7; no definite D call. Germline V gene lookup returns CDR1 SNHLY and CDR2 FYNNEI. The V and J ends lost 6 bases and 7 bases respectively, with 10 bases between them. The CDR3 covers 11 residues. CDR3 residues: CASSPLKEQYF. The DNA of the CDR3 is TGTGCCAGCAGCCCGCTTAAGGAGCAGTACTTC.

The V and J genes are TRBV5-6 and TRBJ2-4; D gene unclear. V was clipped by 4 bases and J by 15 bases, with 17 bases between them. This CDR3 region has 12 residues. Germline assignment: CDR1 SGHDT and CDR2 YYEEEE. The CDR3 sequence is CASSPGSRVMYF. The CDR3 coding sequence is TGTGCCAGCAGCCCAGGTTCCCGGGTGATGTACTTC.

A few counts support this clonotype. The rearrangement joins TRBV5-5 to TRBJ1-6, with 7 bases aligning to TRBD1. CDR1 is SGHKS, CDR2 YYEKEE, per germline (reference sequence). With V trimmed by 1 base and J by 2 bases, 12 bases remained unmatched. This CDR3 region has 19 residues. CDR3 DNA sequence: TGTGCCAGCAGCTTGTTTTTCGGGACAGACAACACCTATAATTCACCCCTCCACTTT. Amino acid sequence: CASSLFFGTDNTYNSPLHF.

This clonotype was seen at least ten times. This chain uses TRBV7-2 with TRBJ2-5; D call uncertain. Deletions cut 2 bases from V and 4 bases from J, with 8 bases between. CDR1 is SGHTA, CDR2 FQGNSA, per germline. This CDR3 spans 13 amino acids. Written as DNA, the CDR3 is TGTGCCAGCAGCTTAAATCCGGGAGAGACCCAGTACTTC. Amino acid sequence: CASSLNPGETQYF.

This clonotype was found many times. The rearrangement links TRBV5-1 to TRBJ2-5; 7 nucleotides match TRBD1. The junction had 13 bases not matched to a gene; V was cut back by 0 bases and J by 2 bases. The CDR3 consists of 18 residues. Germline CDR1 SGHRS, CDR2 YFSETQ. The CDR3 region has the DNA TGCGCCAGCAGCTTGGGGCCCTCCGGCAGGGGGTTACAAGAGACCCAGTACTTC. Protein product: CASSLGPSGRGLQETQYF.

This clonotype has only a few counts. V gene TRBV6-5 combines with J gene TRBJ2-3, with 9 bases lining up with TRBD2. J lost 2 bases, V lost 10 bases, and 7 bases had no gene match. CDR1 is MNHEY and CDR2 is SVGAGI in the germline V gene. This CDR3 is built from 14 residues. CDR3 region: CATRTSETTDTQYF. The CDR3 DNA reads as TGTGCCACCAGGACTAGCGAGACCACAGATACGCAGTATTTT.

This clonotype was detected many times. The chain recombines TRBV7-2 with TRBJ1-6; 10 bases align to TRBD1. V was pared by 6 bases and J by 7 bases, with 9 bases of the junction left unmatched. The CDR3 sequence is 16 residues long. The V gene's germline CDR1 is SGHTA and CDR2 FQGNSA. CDR3 residues: CASRSRGQGVNSPLHF. The CDR3 DNA reads as TGTGCCAGCAGATCCCGAGGACAGGGGGTAAATTCACCCCTCCACTTT.

As to this clonotype: One base away lies a much larger clone, so this may be a sequencing read error. The chain has TRBV29-1 and TRBJ1-5, with D maybe TRBD1 (5 bases). This CDR3 has 13 amino acids. The germline V gene encodes CDR1 SQVTM and CDR2 ANQGSEA. As DNA, the CDR3 is TGCAGCGTTGGCAGGGCCCTCAATCATCCCCAGCATTTT. Translating it yields CSVGRALNHPQHF.

This clonotype was observed many times. The CDR3 nucleotides read TGCAGTGCTAGGTTAACAGCAATTGTCACCTTTAATTACAATGAGCAGTTCTTC. Translation gives CSARLTAIVTFNYNEQFF. V and J are TRBV20-1 and TRBJ2-1; D not certain. V lost 3 bases and J lost 4, with 25 bases in between. Germline V lookup: CDR1 DFQATT, CDR2 SNEGSKA (reference sequence). This CDR3 is 18 amino acids long.

This clonotype was found many times. The gene calls are TRBV15 and TRBJ2-5; 11 bases match TRBD2. The germline V gene encodes CDR1 LNHNV and CDR2 YYDKDF (reference sequence). The ends lost 1 base at V and 4 bases at J; junction bases unmatched: 2. This CDR3 region has 15 residues. CDR3 sequence: CATSRVAGGAETQYF. For the CDR3, the DNA is TGTGCCACCAGCAGAGTAGCGGGGGGGGCAGAGACCCAGTACTTC.

Regarding this clonotype: A much more abundant neighbour one base away suggests this may be a read error. The V gene is TRBV7-9, the J gene TRBJ2-5, with D possibly TRBD2 on 5 matching bases. V was shortened by 7 bases and J by 4 bases, with 22 bases between the two germline ends. This CDR3 comprises 16 residues. Germline values: CDR1 SEHNR, CDR2 FQNEAQ (reference sequence). The CDR3 protein is CASIEGKAAGPETQYF. Written as DNA, the CDR3 is TGTGCCAGCATCGAAGGGAAAGCGGCGGGCCCAGAGACCCAGTACTTC.